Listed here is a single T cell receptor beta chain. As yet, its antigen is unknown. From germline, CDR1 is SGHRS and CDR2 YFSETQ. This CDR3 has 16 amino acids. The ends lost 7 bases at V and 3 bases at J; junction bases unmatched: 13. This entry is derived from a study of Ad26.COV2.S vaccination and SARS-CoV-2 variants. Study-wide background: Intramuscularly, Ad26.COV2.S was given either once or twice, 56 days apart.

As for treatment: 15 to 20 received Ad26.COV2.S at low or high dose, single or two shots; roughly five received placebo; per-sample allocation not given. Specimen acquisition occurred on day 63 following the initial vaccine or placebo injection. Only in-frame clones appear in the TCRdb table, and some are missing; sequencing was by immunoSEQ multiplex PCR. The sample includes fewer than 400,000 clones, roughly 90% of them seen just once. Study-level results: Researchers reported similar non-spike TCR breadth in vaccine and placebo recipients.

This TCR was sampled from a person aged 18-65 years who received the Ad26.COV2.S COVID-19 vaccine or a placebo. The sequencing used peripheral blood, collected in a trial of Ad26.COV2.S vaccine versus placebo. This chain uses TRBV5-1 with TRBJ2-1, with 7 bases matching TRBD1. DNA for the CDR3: TGCGCCAGCGGAGCCGCTACAGGGGTGGTCTACAATGAGCAGTTCTTC. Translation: CASGAATGVVYNEQFF.